This passage covers 24 T cell receptor beta chains from one sample sequenced in a study of T cell changes during pregnancy in multiple sclerosis (dated by TCRdb to about 2019). The library was obtained by the immunoSEQ multiplex PCR assay. TCRdb mirrors the immuneACCESS table, restricted to in-frame sequences. Some clones are absent from its copies; in checked studies, under half trace to an unresolved V gene, and the reason for the others is unknown. For this sample the table gives around 40,000 clones, of which more than 85% were detected only once. The biggest ten clones account for 0.35% to 0.4% of the sample. The sequences come from CD4+ T cells from peripheral blood mononuclear cells, collected in the second trimester of pregnancy. These TCRs come from a female donor with multiple sclerosis, enrolled in a pregnancy study.

The genes are TRBV19 and TRBJ2-5, with TRBD1 matching over 10 bases. J was trimmed by 9 bases and V by 6 bases; bases with no gene match: 13. The germline V gene encodes CDR1 LNHDA and CDR2 SQIVND (reference sequence). The CDR3 is 15 amino acids. CDR3 residues: CASRPSGTGASAQYF. The CDR3 DNA reads as TGTGCCAGTAGACCCTCCGGGACAGGGGCCTCGGCCCAGTACTTC.

This clone was found a few times. The J gene is TRBJ1-5, the V gene TRBV2; 10 bases map to TRBD1. Germline V CDR1 and CDR2: SNHLY, FYNNEI. The CDR3 is 14 amino acids. Trimming took 7 bases from V and 2 from J; bases not matched to a gene: 2. The CDR3: CASTGTGGNQPQHF. CDR3 in DNA: TGTGCCAGCACCGGGACAGGGGGCAATCAGCCCCAGCATTTT.

This chain joins TRBV11-2 and TRBJ1-5; TRBD1 matches at 8 bases. Losses at the gene ends were 5 bases for V and 4 bases for J; bases not matched to a gene: 4. In germline, CDR1 is SGHAT, CDR2 FQNNGV. The CDR3 totals 14 residues. CDR3 residues: CASSEQGGNQPQHF. CDR3 in DNA: TGTGCCAGCAGCGAACAGGGGGGGAATCAGCCCCAGCATTTT.

This chain links TRBV5-5 with TRBJ1-5, with D possibly matching TRBD1 (5 bases). Per germline, CDR1 SGHKS and CDR2 YYEKEE (reference sequence). V lost 3 bases and J lost 5, with 15 bases in between. The CDR3 has 15 amino acids. CDR3 sequence (DNA): TGTGCCAGCAGCTCTGGGGCGATTCTAGATCAGCCCCAGCATTTT. Protein: CASSSGAILDQPQHF.

The genes are TRBV19 and TRBJ2-3; a weak D match, TRBD2 (5 bases). V was clipped by 4 bases and J by 3 bases, with 11 bases between them. The CDR3 is 14 amino acids. Germline loops: CDR1 LNHDA, CDR2 SQIVND (reference sequence). CDR3 DNA: TGTGCCAGTAGTAGGGATAGAGGGACAGATACGCAGTATTTT. Translating it yields CASSRDRGTDTQYF.

This chain uses TRBV7-2 with TRBJ1-5, with D uncertain. This CDR3 spans 17 amino acids. Looked up from germline, CDR1 is SGHTA and CDR2 is FQGNSA. Trimming shortened V by 5 bases and J by 3 bases, and 20 bases separated the two germline ends. In DNA form, the CDR3 reads TGTGCCAGCAGCACGTTCGGGCTCGGGAAAGACAATCAGCCCCAGCATTTT. Protein product: CASSTFGLGKDNQPQHF.

The chain carries TRBV30 and TRBJ1-3, with 8 bases aligning to TRBD1. CDR3 length equals 14 residues. V was pared by 8 bases and J by 6 bases, with 12 bases of the junction left unmatched. Germline V gene sequence: CDR1 GTSNPN, CDR2 SVGIG (reference sequence). The CDR3 nucleotides are TGTGCCACGCCTTCGGCAGGGGGCGAAAACACCATATATTTT. Protein: CATPSAGGENTIYF.

This chain connects TRBV10-3 to TRBJ1-3; no firm D call. The CDR3 has 15 amino acids. Germline CDR1 ENHRY, CDR2 SYGVKD. V shed 2 bases and J shed 1 base, with 9 bases lying between them. DNA for the CDR3: TGTGCCATCAGTGAGCAAATAGTTTCTGGAAACACCATATATTTT. Translated, it gives CAISEQIVSGNTIYF.

The rearrangement joins TRBV30 to TRBJ1-2; the D gene is possibly TRBD1 (5 bases). CDR1 and CDR2 (germline): GTSNPN, SVGIG (reference sequence). This CDR3 region has 15 residues. The V and J ends lost 2 bases and 2 bases respectively, with 15 bases between them. CDR3 protein: CAWSITVGRNYGYTF. CDR3 bases: TGTGCCTGGAGTATCACAGTGGGGCGGAACTATGGCTACACCTTC.

The V and J genes are TRBV29-1 and TRBJ1-4; 7 bases agree with TRBD1. CDR1 SQVTM and CDR2 ANQGSEA come from the germline V gene. Trimming cost V 4 bases and J 8 bases; bases outside gene matches: 10. The CDR3 is made up of 14 amino acids. The CDR3 nucleotides read TGCAGCGTTGTAAAGGAGGGGGCCGACGAAAAACTGTTTTTT. Its protein product is CSVVKEGADEKLFF.

The chain's CDR3 is CASSLGSGGNTGELFF. The CDR3 coding sequence is TGTGCCAGCAGCTTGGGTAGCGGGGGGAACACCGGGGAGCTGTTTTTT. The chain uses TRBV5-4 and TRBJ2-2, with 9 bases identical to TRBD2. Germline V CDR1 and CDR2: SGHNT, YYREEE (reference sequence). Trimming took 0 bases from V and 1 from J; bases not matched to a gene: 1. This CDR3 spans 16 amino acids.

The J gene is TRBJ1-1, the V gene TRBV2; TRBD1 matches 7 bases. The germline V gene has CDR1 SNHLY and CDR2 FYNNEI. CDR3 size: 14 residues. CDR3 DNA sequence: TGTTTGGGCAGTGAAGGGGGCGCGAGGACTGAAGCTTTCTTT. The encoded protein is CLGSEGGARTEAFF.

The rearrangement uses TRBV9 and TRBJ2-1, with a tentative D call TRBD1 (5 bases). From germline, CDR1 is SGDLS and CDR2 YYNGEE. V gave up 0 bases and J gave up 8 bases, with 18 bases separating them. The length of the CDR3 is 16 residues. The CDR3 DNA sequence: TGTGCCAGCAGCGTAGGTCAGGGTATGGGGTTCGATGAGCAGTTCTTC. It encodes CASSVGQGMGFDEQFF.

This rearrangement joins TRBV19 to TRBJ2-6; TRBD2 is a possible D gene (6 bases). CDR1 is LNHDA and CDR2 is SQIVND in the germline V gene (reference sequence). The CDR3 is 17 amino acids. V gave up 3 bases and J gave up 4 bases, with 16 bases separating them. The CDR3 DNA reads as TGTGCCAGTAGTATCCCAAGGAGGGAAGCCGGGGCCAACGTCCTGACTTTC. It is translated as CASSIPRREAGANVLTF.

The chain recombines TRBV11-1 with TRBJ1-1; D is uncertain. CDR1 and CDR2 (germline): SGHAT, FQDESV (reference sequence). Trimming cost V 8 bases and J 0 bases, with 13 bases left between them. The CDR3 loop spans 14 amino acids. CDR3 protein: CASQPGGMNTEAFF. CDR3 bases: TGTGCCAGCCAACCTGGCGGGATGAACACTGAAGCTTTCTTT.

The chain combines TRBV5-1 with TRBJ1-2; possible D gene TRBD1, 6 bases. CDR1 is SGHRS, CDR2 YFSETQ, per germline. V was cut by 2 bases and J by 8 bases, with 22 bases left in between. The CDR3 loop spans 16 amino acids. The CDR3: CASSFFTGNTPRGYTF. The CDR3 DNA is TGCGCCAGCAGCTTTTTTACAGGGAACACCCCCCGAGGCTACACCTTC.

The CDR3, as DNA: TGTGCCAGCAGCCCGAACGGGGGGTATGGCTACACCTTC. Amino acid sequence: CASSPNGGYGYTF. The rearrangement joins TRBV6-5 to TRBJ1-2; D perhaps matches TRBD1 (5 bases). This CDR3 has 13 residues. CDR1 is MNHEY, CDR2 SVGAGI, per germline. The V end was cut by 6 bases, the J end by 5 bases, with 13 bases between.

The rearrangement joins TRBV5-6 to TRBJ2-7; 10 bases are shared with TRBD2. CDR1 and CDR2 from the germline V gene are SGHDT and YYEEEE. Trimming cost V 4 bases and J 1 base; bases outside gene matches: 14. This CDR3 region has 18 residues. CDR3 loop: CASSPKFLGAGGSYEQYF. The CDR3 nucleotides read TGTGCCAGCAGCCCAAAGTTTTTAGGAGCGGGAGGGTCCTACGAGCAGTACTTC.

The chain has TRBV10-2 and TRBJ2-1, with 11 bases matching TRBD2. Looked up from germline, CDR1 is WSHSY and CDR2 is SAAADI. V gave up 5 bases and J gave up 4 bases; unmatched junction bases: 4. This CDR3 spans 15 amino acids. CDR3 nucleotide sequence: TGCGCCAGCAGTCCCGGGACTAGCGGATACAATGAGCAGTTCTTC. Translation: CASSPGTSGYNEQFF.

The chain uses TRBV7-3 and TRBJ2-1, with 11 bases that match TRBD2. Losses at the gene ends were 2 bases for V and 0 bases for J; bases not matched to a gene: 9. From germline, CDR1 is SGHTA and CDR2 FQGTGA. CDR3 size: 19 residues. CDR3 DNA: TGTGCCAGCAGCTTACCTAGCGGGGGGCCCCAGAGCTCCTACAATGAGCAGTTCTTC. Translating gives CASSLPSGGPQSSYNEQFF.

This rearrangement joins TRBV7-2 to TRBJ2-7; D is unclear. Trimming cost V 5 bases and J 1 base, with 3 bases left between them. Germline loops: CDR1 SGHTA, CDR2 FQGNSA. This CDR3 comprises 11 residues. The CDR3 loop is CASSPSYEQYF. The CDR3 DNA follows: TGTGCCAGCAGCCCGTCCTACGAGCAGTACTTC.

The V gene is TRBV6-4, the J gene TRBJ2-5; 15 positions agree with TRBD2. J gave up 3 bases and V 6 bases, and 2 bases lay outside the gene matches. The CDR3 loop spans 15 amino acids. Germline-derived CDR1 and CDR2 are MRHNA and SNTAGT. CDR3 amino acids: CASSRTSGREETQYF. The CDR3 coding sequence is TGTGCCAGCAGCAGGACTAGCGGGAGGGAAGAGACCCAGTACTTC.

The rearrangement uses TRBV6-5 and TRBJ2-1; possible D gene TRBD1, 7 bases. Germline CDR1 is MNHEY and CDR2 is SVGAGI. The CDR3 is made up of 15 amino acids. Trimming shortened V by 4 bases and J by 6 bases, and 16 bases separated the two germline ends. CDR3 sequence reads: CASSSEGAGRNEQFF. The CDR3 bases are TGTGCCAGCAGTTCGGAGGGGGCCGGACGCAATGAGCAGTTCTTC.

V gene TRBV6-1 combines with J gene TRBJ2-7; D is possibly TRBD1 (6 bases). Germline V gene lookup returns CDR1 MNHNS and CDR2 SASEGT. CDR3 length equals 15 residues. Trimming pared 8 bases from V and 2 bases from J, leaving 19 bases between. As DNA, the CDR3 is TGTGCCAGCGGCAATGGACAGTCCTTTCCCTACGAGCAGTACTTC. Translated: CASGNGQSFPYEQYF.